This entry features one TCR beta chain sequence. Its recognized antigen is unknown. No much larger clonotype is one base removed from it; base qualities were not supplied. The sample is drawn from a study of T cell changes during pregnancy in multiple sclerosis (dated by TCRdb to between 2018 and 2021). General notes on the study: Changes in the T cell repertoire over the course of pregnancy were examined in this study in women with multiple sclerosis.

Library prep was done by the immunoSEQ multiplex PCR assay. TCRdb provides this immuneACCESS table in a form limited to in-frame rearrangements. Some clones are lacking; in checked studies, under half of them reflect an unresolved V gene, and why the rest are absent is not known. The sample table lists approximately 58,000 clones, 80% to 95% of them with a count of one. The ten largest account for roughly 1.4% of the sample. The germline V gene supplies CDR1 SGHVS and CDR2 FNYEAQ. V was cut back by 1 base and J by 1 base, leaving a gap of 4 bases between them. Reading from cysteine to phenylalanine, the CDR3 counts 13 amino acids. Of all the DNA, just the CDR3 is kept, 39 bases in frame from base 1.

The starting material was peripheral blood, obtained in the second trimester of pregnancy. The chain couples TRBV7-6 to TRBJ2-5; no D segment can be confidently identified. The clonotype was recovered from a female donor with multiple sclerosis, enrolled in a pregnancy study. The nucleotide sequence reads as follows: TGTGCCAGCAGCTTAGGGCCCCAAGAGACCCAGTACTTC. This codes for CASSLGPQETQYF. Where the CDR3 stops, the reference TRBV7-6 and TRBJ2-5 genes take over; the full variable domain is GAGVSQSPRYKVTKRGQDVALRCDPISGHVSLYWYRQALGQGPEFLTYFNYEAQQDKSGLPNDRFSAERPEGSISTLTIQRTEQRDSAMYRCASSLGPQETQYFGPGTRLLVL.